The rows below give T cell receptor beta chains drawn from one sample of a study of blood T cells in healthy people across ages. Using its own MiXCR run on the 5' RACE reads, TCRdb lists one record per CDR3 protein. Of about 930,000 distinct CDR3 sequences detected, around 29% appear once; the ten largest clones hold 10%. These data were also reused for a study on T cells of mothers and their children.

Source material: blood. These receptor sequences come from a woman between 40 and 50 years old in good health. The CDR3 runs from the conserved cysteine through the conserved F or W. D genes are given only for firm matches.

length	J	D	V	CDR3
16	TRBJ1-1	-	TRBV5-1	CASSLVQGPVKTEAFF
15	TRBJ1-1	-	TRBV20-1	CSARGQMIPNTEAFF
16	TRBJ1-5	TRBD1	TRBV12-3/TRBV12-4	CASIRPGQGINQPQHF
14	TRBJ2-3	-	TRBV7-2	CASSPRGFGNEQYF
16	TRBJ2-5	TRBD2	TRBV3-1	CASSHASGGPYNEQYF
13	TRBJ2-7	TRBD2	TRBV3-1	CASRAGLAWEQYF
17	TRBJ1-3	TRBD1	TRBV4-3	CASSQEVGDSFGNTIYF
16	TRBJ2-1	TRBD1	TRBV5-1	CASSLPGQDSYNEQFF
16	TRBJ2-6	TRBD1	TRBV20-1	CSARGGTGTGANVLTF
17	TRBJ2-3	-	TRBV5-1	CASGLMIARDPTDTQYF
13	TRBJ1-1	-	TRBV29-1	CSVGETVNTEAFF
14	TRBJ2-4	TRBD1	TRBV7-9	CASSFRGAKNIQYF
15	TRBJ2-2	-	TRBV7-2	CASSYASSNTGELFF
14	TRBJ2-5	-	TRBV5-6	CASSLSNSGETQYF
12	TRBJ1-4	TRBD1	TRBV5-5	CASSGQVEKLFF
14	TRBJ2-7	-	TRBV5-1	CASSWDSLSYEQYF
18	TRBJ1-3	TRBD1	TRBV4-2	CASSQGGTGDLYGNTIYF
17	TRBJ2-7	TRBD2	TRBV6-2/TRBV6-3	CASSYTRRAGDAYEQYF
14	TRBJ1-4	-	TRBV5-1	CASSLRGRHEKLFF
15	TRBJ1-1	-	TRBV7-2	CASSLQGRGDTEAFF
15	TRBJ1-1	-	TRBV27	CASRDRAEEGAEAFF
13	TRBJ2-7	-	TRBV29-1	CSVEESGLSEQYF
15	TRBJ2-3	-	TRBV6-2/TRBV6-3	CASSYPGARPGKQYF
15	TRBJ1-5	TRBD1	TRBV7-2	CASRGDRGRVQPQHF
14	TRBJ2-5	-	TRBV27	CASRGIGVGETQYF
17	TRBJ2-7	-	TRBV6-1	CASSPPLSLSGYNEQYF
13	TRBJ1-1	-	TRBV20-1	CSARNRLNTEAFF
15	TRBJ2-5	TRBD1	TRBV7-8	CASSFYRGQGGTQYF
10	-	-	TRBV28	CASTGETQYF
13	TRBJ2-3	-	TRBV5-4	CASSSPGEDTQYF
17	TRBJ2-3	-	TRBV6-6	CASSYSVQGGFTDTQYF
14	TRBJ2-4	-	TRBV9	CASSGQGGKNIQYF
15	TRBJ2-1	TRBD2	TRBV7-3	CASSYGKVAGYEQFF
16	TRBJ2-1	TRBD2	TRBV7-8	CASSLVGLAGVDEQFF
16	TRBJ2-1	TRBD2	TRBV20-1	CSAREILTSGYNEQFF